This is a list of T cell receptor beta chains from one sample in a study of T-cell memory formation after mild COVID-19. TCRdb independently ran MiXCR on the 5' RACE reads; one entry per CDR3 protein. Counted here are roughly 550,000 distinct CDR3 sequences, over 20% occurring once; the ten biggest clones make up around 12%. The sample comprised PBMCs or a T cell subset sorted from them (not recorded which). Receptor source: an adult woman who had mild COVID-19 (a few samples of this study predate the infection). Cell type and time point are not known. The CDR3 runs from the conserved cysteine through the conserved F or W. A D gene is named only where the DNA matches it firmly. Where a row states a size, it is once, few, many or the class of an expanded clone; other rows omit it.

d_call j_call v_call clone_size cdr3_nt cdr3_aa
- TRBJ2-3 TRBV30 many TGTGCCTGGAGTGTACGGGAGAGGGATACGCAGTATTTT CAWSVRERDTQYF
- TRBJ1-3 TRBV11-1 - TGTGCCAGCAGCATCTACAGGAGCCCTGGAAACACCATATATTTT CASSIYRSPGNTIYF
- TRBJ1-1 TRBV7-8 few TGTGCCAGCAGCCTAAGGGTGGAGGGCACTGAAGCTTTCTTT CASSLRVEGTEAFF
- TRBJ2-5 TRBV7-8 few TGTGCCAGCAGCTCCGGGCCCCCCTGGGAGACCCAGTACTTC CASSSGPPWETQYF
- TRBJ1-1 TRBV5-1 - TGCGCCAGCAGCTTGGATGGGGGCGCAAGAACTGAAGCTTTCTTT CASSLDGGARTEAFF
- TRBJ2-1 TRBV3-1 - TGTGCCAGCAGCCAAGAGAGGATAGCAAGAAATGAGCAGTTCTTC CASSQERIARNEQFF
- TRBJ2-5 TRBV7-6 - TGTGCCAGCAGCGTTCCGGGGGCAAAGACCCAGTACTTC CASSVPGAKTQYF
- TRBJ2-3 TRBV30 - TGTGCCTGGAGTTTTCCGGGGTTTGCAGATACGCAGTATTTT CAWSFPGFADTQYF
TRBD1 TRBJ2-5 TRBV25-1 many TGTGCCAGCAGCATCCCAGGGGGCACGGAGACCCAGTACTTC CASSIPGGTETQYF
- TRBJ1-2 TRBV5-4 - TGTGCCAGCAGCTTTGACAACGATGGCTACACCTTC CASSFDNDGYTF
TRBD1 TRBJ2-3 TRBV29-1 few TGCAGCAGCAGGACAGGGGAGACGCAGTATTTT CSSRTGETQYF
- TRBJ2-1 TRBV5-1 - TGCGCCAGCAGCTTGGCCTTGTCAACAGCCTACAATGAGCAGTTCTTC CASSLALSTAYNEQFF
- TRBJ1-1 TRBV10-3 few TGTGCCATCAGCCCGGCACTTGGGGGAAACACTGAAGCTTTCTTT CAISPALGGNTEAFF
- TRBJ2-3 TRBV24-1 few TGTGCCACCAGTGAATACAGGGGGGGGGAGACAGATACGCAGTATTTT CATSEYRGGETDTQYF
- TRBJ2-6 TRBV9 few TGTGCCAGCAGCGACCTGAGGATGGCCGGGGCCAACGTCCTGACTTTC CASSDLRMAGANVLTF
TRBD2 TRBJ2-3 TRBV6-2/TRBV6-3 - TGTGCCAGCAGTGAAACACTAGCGGGGTATGCAGATACGCAGTATTTT CASSETLAGYADTQYF
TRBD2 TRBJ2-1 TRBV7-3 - TGTGCCAGCAGCTTACTAGCGGGGGGGACAGGCGAGCAGTTCTTC CASSLLAGGTGEQFF
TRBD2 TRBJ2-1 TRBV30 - TGTGCCTGGAGCGTACTAGCGGGGGGGCTTTTCTTC CAWSVLAGGLFF
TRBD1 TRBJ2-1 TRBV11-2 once TGTGCCAGCAGTCACAAGGGGGCTGATTACAATGAGCAGTTCTTC CASSHKGADYNEQFF
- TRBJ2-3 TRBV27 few TGTGCCAGCAGTTTGTTCTCGGCAGATACGCAGTATTTT CASSLFSADTQYF
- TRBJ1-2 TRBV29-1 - TGCAGCGTTACCGGAGGGGGGAGGTTAGGCTATGGCTACACCTTC CSVTGGGRLGYGYTF
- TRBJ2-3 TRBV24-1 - TGTGCCACCACCGATAGGCGGGACCTCACAGATACGCAGTATTTT CATTDRRDLTDTQYF
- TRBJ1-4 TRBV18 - TGTGCCAGCTCACCTTCAGGGGCAACTAATGAAAAACTGTTTTTT CASSPSGATNEKLFF
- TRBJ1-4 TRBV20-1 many TGCAGTGCTAGGTGGCTCGGGCTTCATGAAAAACTGTTTTTT CSARWLGLHEKLFF
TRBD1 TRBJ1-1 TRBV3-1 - TGTGCCAGCAGGATTGGACAGGGGAAGAACACTGAAGCTTTCTTT CASRIGQGKNTEAFF
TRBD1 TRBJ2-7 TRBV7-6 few TGTGCCAGCAGCTTAGAAAGGGGGACAGCTTACGAGCAGTACTTC CASSLERGTAYEQYF
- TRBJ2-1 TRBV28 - TGTGCCAGCAGTTCCCCCTCACTGGACAATGAGCAGTTCTTC CASSSPSLDNEQFF
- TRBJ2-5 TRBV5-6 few TGTGCCAGCAGCTTGAAACAGTCGGGAAAGACCCAGTACTTC CASSLKQSGKTQYF
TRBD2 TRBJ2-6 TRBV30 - TGTGCCTGGAGTGTGGGGGGGTTGGCCAACGTCCTGACTTTC CAWSVGGLANVLTF
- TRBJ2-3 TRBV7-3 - TGTGCCAGCAGCATACAGGGCAGCACAGATACGCAGTATTTT CASSIQGSTDTQYF
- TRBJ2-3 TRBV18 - TGTGCCAGCTCACCGGAGAACACAGATACGCAGTATTTT CASSPENTDTQYF
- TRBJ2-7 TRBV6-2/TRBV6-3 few TGTGCCAGCAGTTCCCCCGGACGGAACTCCTACGAGCAGTACTTC CASSSPGRNSYEQYF
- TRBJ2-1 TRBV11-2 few TGTGCCAGCAGCTTAGGAAGACAGCCTATCTCCTACAATGAGCAGTTCTTC CASSLGRQPISYNEQFF
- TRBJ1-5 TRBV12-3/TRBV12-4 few TGTGCCAGCAGTTTACGGGGGGCGAGCAATCAGCCCCAGCATTTT CASSLRGASNQPQHF
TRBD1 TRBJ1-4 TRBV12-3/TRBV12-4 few TGTGCCAGCAGTTTTCGGAGGACAGGGGATGAAAAACTGTTTTTT CASSFRRTGDEKLFF
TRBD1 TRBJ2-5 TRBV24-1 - TGTGCCACCAGTGATCCGGGACAGGGCCAAGAGACCCAGTACTTC CATSDPGQGQETQYF
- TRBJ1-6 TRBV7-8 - TGTGCCAGCAGATTAGGACGGGGGAATTCACCCCTCCACTTT CASRLGRGNSPLHF
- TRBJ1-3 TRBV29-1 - TGCAGCGTATCAGGGCTTGGAAACACCATATATTTT CSVSGLGNTIYF
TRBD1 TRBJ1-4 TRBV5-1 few TGCGCCAGCAGCACCGACAGGGAGGGACTGTTTTTT CASSTDREGLFF
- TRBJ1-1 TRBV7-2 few TGTGCCAGCAGGCGGGAGCTGAACACTGAAGCTTTCTTT CASRRELNTEAFF
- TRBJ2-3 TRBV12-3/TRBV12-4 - TGTGCCAGCAGTTTTAGGTGGAGTAGCGGAGATACAGATACGCAGTATTTT CASSFRWSSGDTDTQYF
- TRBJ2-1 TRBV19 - TGTGCCAGTAGTACCGGGATAGGTGAGCAGTTCTTC CASSTGIGEQFF
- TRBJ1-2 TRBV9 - TGTGCCAGCAGCGTAGCTAGGACGAAGACGGATGGCTACACCTTC CASSVARTKTDGYTF
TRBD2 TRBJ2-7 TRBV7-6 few TGTGCCAGCAGCTCCCTAGCGGAAGACTACGAGCAGTACTTC CASSSLAEDYEQYF
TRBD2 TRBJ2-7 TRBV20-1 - TGCAGTACAACTAGCGTCCGCGACTCCTACGAGCAGTACTTC CSTTSVRDSYEQYF
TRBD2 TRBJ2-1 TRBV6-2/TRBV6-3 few TGTGCCAGCAGTAGTGGGACTAGCGGGTTCTACAATGAGCAGTTCTTC CASSSGTSGFYNEQFF
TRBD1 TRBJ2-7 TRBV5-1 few TGCGCCAGCAGCCCGCGACAGGGGGCGGACGAGCAGTACTTC CASSPRQGADEQYF
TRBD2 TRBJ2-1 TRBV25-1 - TGTGCCAGCAGGCCCCTAGCGGGAGGGGGCAATGAGCAGTTCTTC CASRPLAGGGNEQFF
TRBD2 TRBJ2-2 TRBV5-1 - TGCGCCAGCAGCACCGGGACTAGCGGGGGTACGAACACCGGGGAGCTGTTTTTT CASSTGTSGGTNTGELFF
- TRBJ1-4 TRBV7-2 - TGTGCCAGCAGTCGGACAGCCGTCCTTAATGAAAAACTGTTTTTT CASSRTAVLNEKLFF
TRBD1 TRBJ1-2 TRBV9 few TGTGCCAGCAGCGCTCACCCCGGACAGGGGGCGGGCTATGGCTACACCTTC CASSAHPGQGAGYGYTF
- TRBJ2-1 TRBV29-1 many TGCAGCGTTGGGGAAGGGCATGAGCAGTTCTTC CSVGEGHEQFF
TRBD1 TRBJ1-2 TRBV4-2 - TGTGCCAGCAGCCCTCCGGACAGGGCCTATGGCTACACCTTC CASSPPDRAYGYTF
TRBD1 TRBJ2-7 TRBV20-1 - TGCAGTGCTAGCCGGGACAGGGGCAACGAGCAGTACTTC CSASRDRGNEQYF